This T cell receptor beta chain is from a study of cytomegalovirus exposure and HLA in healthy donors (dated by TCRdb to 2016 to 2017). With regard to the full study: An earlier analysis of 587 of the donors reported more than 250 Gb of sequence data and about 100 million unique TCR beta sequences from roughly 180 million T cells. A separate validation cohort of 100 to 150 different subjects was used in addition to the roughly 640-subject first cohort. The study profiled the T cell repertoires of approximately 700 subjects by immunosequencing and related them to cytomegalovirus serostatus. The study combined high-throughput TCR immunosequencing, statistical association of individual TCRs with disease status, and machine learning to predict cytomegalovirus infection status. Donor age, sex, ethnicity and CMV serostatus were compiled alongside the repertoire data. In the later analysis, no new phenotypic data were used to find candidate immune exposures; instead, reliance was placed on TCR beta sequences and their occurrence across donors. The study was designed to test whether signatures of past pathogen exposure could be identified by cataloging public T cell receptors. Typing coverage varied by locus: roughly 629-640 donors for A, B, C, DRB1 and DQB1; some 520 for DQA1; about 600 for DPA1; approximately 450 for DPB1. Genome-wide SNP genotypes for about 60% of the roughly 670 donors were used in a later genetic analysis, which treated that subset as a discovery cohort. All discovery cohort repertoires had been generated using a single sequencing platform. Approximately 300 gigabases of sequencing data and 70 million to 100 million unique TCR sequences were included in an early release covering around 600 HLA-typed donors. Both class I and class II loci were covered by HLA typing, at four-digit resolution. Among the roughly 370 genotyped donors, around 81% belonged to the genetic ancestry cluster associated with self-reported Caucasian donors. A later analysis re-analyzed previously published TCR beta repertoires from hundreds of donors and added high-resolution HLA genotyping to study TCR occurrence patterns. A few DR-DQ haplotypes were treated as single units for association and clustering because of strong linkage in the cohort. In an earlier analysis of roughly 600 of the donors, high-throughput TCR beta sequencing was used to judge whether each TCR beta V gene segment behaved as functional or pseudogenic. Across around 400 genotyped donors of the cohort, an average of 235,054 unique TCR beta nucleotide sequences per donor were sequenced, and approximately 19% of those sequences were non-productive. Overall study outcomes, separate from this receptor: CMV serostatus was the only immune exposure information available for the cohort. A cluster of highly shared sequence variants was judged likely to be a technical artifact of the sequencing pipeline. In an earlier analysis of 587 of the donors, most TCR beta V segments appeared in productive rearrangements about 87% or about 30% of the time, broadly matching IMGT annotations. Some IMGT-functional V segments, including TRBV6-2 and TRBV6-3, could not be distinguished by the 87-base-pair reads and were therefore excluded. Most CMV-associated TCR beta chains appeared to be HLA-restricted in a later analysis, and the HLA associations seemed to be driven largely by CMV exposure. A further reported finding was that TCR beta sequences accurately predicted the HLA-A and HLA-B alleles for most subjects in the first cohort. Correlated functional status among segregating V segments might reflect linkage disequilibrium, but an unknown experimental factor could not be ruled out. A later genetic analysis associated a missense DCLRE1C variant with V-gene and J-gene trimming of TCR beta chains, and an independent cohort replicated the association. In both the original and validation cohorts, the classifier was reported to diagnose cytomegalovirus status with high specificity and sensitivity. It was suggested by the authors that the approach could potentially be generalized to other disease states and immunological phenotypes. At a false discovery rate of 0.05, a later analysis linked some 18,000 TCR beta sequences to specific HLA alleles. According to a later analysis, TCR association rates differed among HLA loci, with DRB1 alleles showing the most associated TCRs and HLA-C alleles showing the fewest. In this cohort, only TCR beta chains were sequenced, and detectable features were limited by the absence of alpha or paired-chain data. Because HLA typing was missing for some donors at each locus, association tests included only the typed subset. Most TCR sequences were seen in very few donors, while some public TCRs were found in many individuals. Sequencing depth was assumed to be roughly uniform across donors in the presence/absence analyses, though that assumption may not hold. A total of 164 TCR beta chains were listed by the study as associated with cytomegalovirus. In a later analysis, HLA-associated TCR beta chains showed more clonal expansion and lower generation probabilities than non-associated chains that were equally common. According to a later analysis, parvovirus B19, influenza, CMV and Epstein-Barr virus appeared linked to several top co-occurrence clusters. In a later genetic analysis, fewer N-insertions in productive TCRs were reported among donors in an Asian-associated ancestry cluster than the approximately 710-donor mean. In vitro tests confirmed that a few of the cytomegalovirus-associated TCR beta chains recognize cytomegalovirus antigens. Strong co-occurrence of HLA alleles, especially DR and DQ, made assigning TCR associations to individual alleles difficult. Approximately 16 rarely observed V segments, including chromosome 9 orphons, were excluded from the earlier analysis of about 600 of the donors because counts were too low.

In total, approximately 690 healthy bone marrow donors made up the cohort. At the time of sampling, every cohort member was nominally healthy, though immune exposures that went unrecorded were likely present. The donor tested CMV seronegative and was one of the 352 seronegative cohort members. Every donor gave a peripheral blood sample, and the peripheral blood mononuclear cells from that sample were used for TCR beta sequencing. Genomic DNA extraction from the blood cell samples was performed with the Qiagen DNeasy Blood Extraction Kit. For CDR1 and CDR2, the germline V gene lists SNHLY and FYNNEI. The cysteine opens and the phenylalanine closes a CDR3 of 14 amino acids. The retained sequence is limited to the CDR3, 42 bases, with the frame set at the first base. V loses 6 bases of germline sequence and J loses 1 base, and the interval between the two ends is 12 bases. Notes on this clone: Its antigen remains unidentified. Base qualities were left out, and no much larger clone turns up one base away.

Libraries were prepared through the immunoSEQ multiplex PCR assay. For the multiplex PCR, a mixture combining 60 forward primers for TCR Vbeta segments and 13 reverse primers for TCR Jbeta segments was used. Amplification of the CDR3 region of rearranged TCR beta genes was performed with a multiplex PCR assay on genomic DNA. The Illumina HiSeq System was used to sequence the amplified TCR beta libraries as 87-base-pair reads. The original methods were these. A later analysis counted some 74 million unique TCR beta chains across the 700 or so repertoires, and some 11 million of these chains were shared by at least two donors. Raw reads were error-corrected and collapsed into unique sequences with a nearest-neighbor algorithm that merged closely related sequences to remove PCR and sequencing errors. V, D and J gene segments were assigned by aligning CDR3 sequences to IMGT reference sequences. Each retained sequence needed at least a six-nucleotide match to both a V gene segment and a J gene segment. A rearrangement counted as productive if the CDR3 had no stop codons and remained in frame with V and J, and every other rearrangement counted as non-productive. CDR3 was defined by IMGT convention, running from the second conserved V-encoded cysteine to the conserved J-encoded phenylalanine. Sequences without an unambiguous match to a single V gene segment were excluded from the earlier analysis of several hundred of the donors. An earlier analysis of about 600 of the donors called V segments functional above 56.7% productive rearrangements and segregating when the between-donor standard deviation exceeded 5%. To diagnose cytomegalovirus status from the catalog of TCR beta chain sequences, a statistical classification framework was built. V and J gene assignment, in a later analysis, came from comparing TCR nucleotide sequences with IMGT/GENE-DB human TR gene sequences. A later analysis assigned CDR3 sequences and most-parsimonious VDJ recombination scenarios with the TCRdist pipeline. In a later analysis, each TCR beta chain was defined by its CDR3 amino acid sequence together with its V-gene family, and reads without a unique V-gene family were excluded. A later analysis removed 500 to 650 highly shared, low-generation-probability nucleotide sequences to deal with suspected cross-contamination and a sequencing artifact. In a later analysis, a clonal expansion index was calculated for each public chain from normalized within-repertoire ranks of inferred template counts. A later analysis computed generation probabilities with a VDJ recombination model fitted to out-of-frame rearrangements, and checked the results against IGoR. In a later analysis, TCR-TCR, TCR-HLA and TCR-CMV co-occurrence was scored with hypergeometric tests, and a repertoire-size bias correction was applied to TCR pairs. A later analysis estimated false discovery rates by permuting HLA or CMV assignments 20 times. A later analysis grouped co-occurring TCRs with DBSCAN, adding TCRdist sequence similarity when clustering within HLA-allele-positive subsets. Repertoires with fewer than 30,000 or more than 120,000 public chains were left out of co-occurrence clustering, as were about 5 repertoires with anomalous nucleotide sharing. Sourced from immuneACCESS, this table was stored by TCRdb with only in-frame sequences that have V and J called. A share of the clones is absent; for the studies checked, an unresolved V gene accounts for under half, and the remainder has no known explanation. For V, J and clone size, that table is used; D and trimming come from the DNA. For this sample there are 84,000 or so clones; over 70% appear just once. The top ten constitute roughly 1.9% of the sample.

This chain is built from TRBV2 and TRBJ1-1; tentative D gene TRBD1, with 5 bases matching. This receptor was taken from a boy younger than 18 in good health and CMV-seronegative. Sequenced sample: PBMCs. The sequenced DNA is TGTGCCAGCAGGGCCACAGGAGAGAACACTGAAGCTTTCTTT. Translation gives CASRATGENTEAFF.